A single TCR beta chain is shown here with its context. Its matching antigen is unknown. CDR3 length: 16 amino acids. Looked up from germline, CDR1 is KGHDR and CDR2 is SFDVKD. Germline trimming cut 3 bases from V and 12 bases from J; bases unmatched to any gene: 13. Collection of roughly 9.8 milliliters of peripheral blood was performed for each donor. Each sample provided at least 5.5 micrograms of extracted total RNA. The data derive from a study of blood T cells in healthy people across ages. Study-wide results and limits: Strong correlation linked observed beta diversity and percent naive T cells. Long-lived donors had more naive CD4+ cells and higher diversity than aged donors.

Primed by a sample-barcoded 5' primer and a J-beta primer mix, a second PCR proceeded for about 7 to 12 cycles. One entry per CDR3 protein, called by TCRdb with MiXCR from the 5' RACE reads. This table holds about 680,000 distinct CDR3 sequences, approximately 50% found once. Sequencing used blood. The rearrangement links TRBV24-1 to TRBJ2-1; 10 bases are a match to TRBD2. The source of this sequence is a woman aged 60 to 75 in good health. CDR3 in amino acids: CATSDPGLAGVGGQFF. The CDR3 DNA follows: TGTGCCACCAGTGATCCCGGGCTAGCGGGAGTGGGTGGGCAGTTCTTC.